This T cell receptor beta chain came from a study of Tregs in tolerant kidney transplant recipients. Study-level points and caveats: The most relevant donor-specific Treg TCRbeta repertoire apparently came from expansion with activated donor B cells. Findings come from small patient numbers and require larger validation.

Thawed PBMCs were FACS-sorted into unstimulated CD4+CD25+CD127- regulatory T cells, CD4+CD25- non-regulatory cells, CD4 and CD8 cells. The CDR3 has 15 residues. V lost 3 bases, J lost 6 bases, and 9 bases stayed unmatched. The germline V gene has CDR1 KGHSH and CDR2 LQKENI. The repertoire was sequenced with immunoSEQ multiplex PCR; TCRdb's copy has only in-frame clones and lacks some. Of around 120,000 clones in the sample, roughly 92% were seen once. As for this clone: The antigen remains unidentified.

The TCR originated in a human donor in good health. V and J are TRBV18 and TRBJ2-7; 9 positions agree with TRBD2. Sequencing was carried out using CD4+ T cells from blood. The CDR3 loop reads CASSPGLAGAREQYF. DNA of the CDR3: TGTGCCAGCTCACCGGGCTTAGCGGGAGCTCGCGAGCAGTACTTC.